This T cell receptor (beta chain) was identified in a study of OX40 agonist ivuxolimab in advanced cancers. General notes on the study: Ivuxolimab was a fully human IgG2 agonistic monoclonal antibody targeting the costimulatory receptor OX40 (CD134). Intravenous ivuxolimab was administered to patients every 2 weeks at six dose levels: 0.01, 0.1, 0.3, 1.5, 3 and 10 mg/kg. Of the approximately 50 patients in dose escalation, around 19 had hepatocellular carcinoma, some 15 had melanoma, 9 had renal cell carcinoma and 9 had head and neck cancer. In the dose-escalation cohort, 75% to 90% of patients were male, and the mean age was 60 years with a range of roughly 20 to 85. Patients were allowed to have had prior anti-PD-1, anti-PD-L1 or anti-CTLA-4 therapy, and around 43% of the dose-escalation patients had been treated with checkpoint inhibitors. Partial responses occurred in three dose-escalation patients, of whom one had hepatocellular carcinoma and two had cutaneous melanoma. The point of sequencing TCRbeta in the periphery was to test whether ivuxolimab changed TCR sequence diversity and drove clonal T-cell expansion. The paper describes the monotherapy dose-escalation part (N ≈ 50 patients) of the phase I trial of ivuxolimab. On the study overall, not on this receptor specifically: After ivuxolimab, expanded clones were on average more numerous among CD8+ T cells than among CD4+ T cells. The antigen specificity of the peripheral T cells that underwent clonal expansion was not determined. Clonal expansion of both CD4+ and CD8+ blood T cells was observed from baseline to week 6 at doses 0.1 to 3.0 mg/kg. Partial responders in the 0.1-3.0 mg/kg groups had among the lowest normalized peripheral clonal expansion, especially among CD8+ T cells. Low levels of normalized T-cell clonal expansion were also shown by some nonresponding patients.

This clone appeared once. It has no known antigen specificity. The input lacks base qualities; no much larger clone sits a single base away. Genomic DNA was extracted from sorted cells for sequencing of the TCRbeta CDR3 region. The immunoSEQ Assay was used for sequencing of TCRbeta CDR3 regions. TCRdb took this table from immuneACCESS and kept in-frame rearrangements with V and J called. Such tables lack part of the clones; where checked against another copy, unresolved V genes explain under half of the gap, and the rest is unexplained. In this sample the table shows over 50,000 clones, under 90% of which occur a single time. The leading ten clones occupy 0.52% of the sample. Patients with a history of autoimmune disease or receiving systemic immunosuppression were excluded from the trial. Peripheral blood for TCR sequencing was collected from all dose cohorts at baseline, on cycle 4 day 1, and on cycle 7 day 1. Samples were obtained from an open-label, multicenter, first-in-human phase I dose-escalation trial of ivuxolimab. Adults with locally advanced or metastatic head and neck squamous cell, hepatocellular, melanoma or renal cell carcinoma were enrolled in the trial. Before TCR sequencing, CD4+ T cells and CD8+ T cells were sorted from peripheral blood as separate populations.

There are 15 amino acids in the CDR3, from cysteine to phenylalanine inclusive. CDR3 DNA is the only sequence kept; it has 45 bases, read in frame from the first base. The germline V gene encodes CDR1 SGHDT and CDR2 YYEEEE. Germline trimming amounts to 0 bases on V and 1 base on J, with 2 as the count of junction bases outside the gene matches. The source of this sequence is an adult with an advanced solid tumor such as melanoma, head and neck, liver or kidney cancer. The source material was CD4+ or CD8+ T cells sorted from blood, sampled in a trial of the OX40 agonist ivuxolimab. The sequence is built from TRBV5-6 and TRBJ2-3, with 7 central nucleotides matching TRBD2. The CDR3 here reads CASSLVAGGTDTQYF. The base sequence is TGTGCCAGCAGCTTGGTGGCGGGAGGCACAGATACGCAGTATTTT.